This TCR beta chain was captured in a study of CD8 T cells in Susac syndrome. The junction had 9 bases not matched to a gene; V was cut back by 0 bases and J by 4 bases. Germline V gene lookup returns CDR1 MNHEY and CDR2 SVGEGT. The CDR3 length is 17 residues. After extraction with the RNeasy kit, 0.5 to 1 ug of the RNA was reverse transcribed using random hexamers. Amplification of TCR beta CDR3 spanned 54 Vbeta and 13 Jbeta via immunoSEQ multiplex PCR. Each CDR3 protein is one row after TCRdb ran MiXCR on the immunoSEQ multiplex PCR reads. In the table there are about 150,000 distinct CDR3 sequences, under 95% of which are singletons. CD8+ and CD4+ blood T cells underwent TCR beta sequencing.

Input material: CD4+ T cells from PBMCs. This TCR derives from a human donor in good health. The V call is TRBV6-2 or TRBV6-3, the J call TRBJ1-5, with TRBD1 identical over 7 bases. CDR3 region: CASSYSAGGVENQPQHF. CDR3 DNA sequence: TGTGCCAGCAGTTACTCGGCAGGGGGAGTCGAAAATCAGCCCCAGCATTTT.